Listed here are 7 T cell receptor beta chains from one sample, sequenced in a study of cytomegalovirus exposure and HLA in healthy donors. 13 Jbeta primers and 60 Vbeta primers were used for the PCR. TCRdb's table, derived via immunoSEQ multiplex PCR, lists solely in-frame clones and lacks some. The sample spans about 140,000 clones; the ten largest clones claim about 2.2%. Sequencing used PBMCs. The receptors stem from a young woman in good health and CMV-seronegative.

The CDR3 DNA reads TGTGCCAGCGTTGGACAGGGGTCAGATACGCAGTATTTT. Encoded protein: CASVGQGSDTQYF. This rearrangement joins TRBV6-5 to TRBJ2-3; 9 bases are a match to TRBD1. CDR1 MNHEY and CDR2 SVGAGI come from the germline V gene. Losses at the gene ends were 8 bases for V and 4 bases for J; bases not matched to a gene: 4. This CDR3 spans 13 amino acids.

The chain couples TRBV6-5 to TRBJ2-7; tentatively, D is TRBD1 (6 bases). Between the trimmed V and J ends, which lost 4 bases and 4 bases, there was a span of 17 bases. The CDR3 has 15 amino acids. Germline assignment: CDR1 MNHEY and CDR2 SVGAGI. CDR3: CASSSFAGAGYEQYF. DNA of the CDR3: TGTGCCAGCAGTTCCTTTGCAGGGGCAGGTTACGAGCAGTACTTC.

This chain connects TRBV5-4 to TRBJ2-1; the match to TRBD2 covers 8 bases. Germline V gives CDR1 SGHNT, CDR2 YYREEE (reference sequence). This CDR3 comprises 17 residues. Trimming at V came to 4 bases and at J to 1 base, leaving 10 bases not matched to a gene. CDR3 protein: CASSPSLAGGSYNEQFF. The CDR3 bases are TGTGCCAGCAGCCCATCCCTGGCGGGAGGTTCCTACAATGAGCAGTTCTTC.

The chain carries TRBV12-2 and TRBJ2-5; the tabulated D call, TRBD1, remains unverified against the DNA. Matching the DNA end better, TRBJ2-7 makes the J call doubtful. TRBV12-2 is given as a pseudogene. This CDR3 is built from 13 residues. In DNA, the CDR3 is TGTGCAAGTCGCCGGGACAGCTCCTACGAGCAGTACTTC. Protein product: CASRRDSSYEQYF.

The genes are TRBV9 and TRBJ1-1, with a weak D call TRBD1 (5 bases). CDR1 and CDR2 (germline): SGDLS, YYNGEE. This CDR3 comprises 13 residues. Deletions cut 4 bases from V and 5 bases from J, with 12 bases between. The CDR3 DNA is TGTGCCAGCAGCCTCGGGGGGAGGACTGAAGCTTTCTTT. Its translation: CASSLGGRTEAFF.

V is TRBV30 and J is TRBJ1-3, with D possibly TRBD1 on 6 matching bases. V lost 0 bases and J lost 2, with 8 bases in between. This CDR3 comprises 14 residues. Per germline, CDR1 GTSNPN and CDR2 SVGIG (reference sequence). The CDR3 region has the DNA TGTGCCTGGAGTGTATCAGGGGCTGGAAACACCATATATTTT. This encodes CAWSVSGAGNTIYF.

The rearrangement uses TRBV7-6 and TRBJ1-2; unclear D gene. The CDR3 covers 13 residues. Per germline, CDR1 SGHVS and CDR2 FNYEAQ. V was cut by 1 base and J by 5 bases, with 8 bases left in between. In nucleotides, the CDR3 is TGTGCCAGCAGCTTAGTCGGCAGGTATGGCTACACCTTC. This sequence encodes CASSLVGRYGYTF.